This TCR beta chain was sequenced during a study of T cells in Graves' hyperthyroidism and ophthalmopathy. Whole-study results and caveats: Model-based prediction identified ophthalmopathy a median about 6.8 months prior to its onset. In the blood, most expanded thyroid clonotypes above 0.001 appeared as well.

Amplification yielded TCR beta CDR3 regions, with RNA transcripts as the source. HTBI primers were the set used in a first-round RT-PCR of the TCR CDR3. TCRdb redid the calling of the multiplex PCR reads with MiXCR, one entry per CDR3 protein. Here the sample spans some 350,000 distinct CDR3 sequences, approximately 25% being singletons. The trim removed 6 bases at V and 3 bases at J, leaving 9 bases unmatched. The CDR3 has 15 amino acids. The V gene's germline CDR1 is MNHNS and CDR2 SASEGT. This clonotype has a count of ten or more. Its antigen is unidentified. V gene TRBV6-1 combines with J gene TRBJ1-1; the match to TRBD1 covers 8 bases. Sequenced sample: blood. The sequence was obtained from a man in his fifties or sixties with Graves' hyperthyroidism. The CDR3 reads CASSSGQGGHTEAFF. CDR3 DNA sequence: TGTGCCAGCAGCTCAGGACAGGGAGGGCACACTGAAGCTTTCTTT.